These T cell receptor beta chains were read from a single sample in a study of identifying expanded T cells in peripheral blood. The repertoire was sequenced with immunoSEQ multiplex PCR; TCRdb's copy has only in-frame clones and lacks some. The sample lists about 94,000 clones; approximately 86% were seen once. The source material was blood. All receptors derive from a person aged 18 to 75 in good health. CDR3s include the opening cysteine and the closing phenylalanine or tryptophan. Fields, in order: CDR3 protein, CDR3 DNA, V gene, D gene, J gene, clone size. The D gene is left open where the match is weak. Size is omitted from some rows. Given values are once, few, many or a class for expanded clones.

cdr3_aa: CASSQRHQETQYF
cdr3_nt: TGTGCCAGCAGCCAACGTCACCAAGAGACCCAGTACTTC
v_call: TRBV14
d_call: NA
j_call: TRBJ2-5
clone_size: NA

cdr3_aa: CASSQDRGRGKEAFF
cdr3_nt: TGCGCCAGCAGCCAAGATCGGGGAAGGGGAAAGGAAGCTTTCTTT
v_call: TRBV4-1
d_call: NA
j_call: TRBJ1-1
clone_size: NA

cdr3_aa: CASSLRGLTYEQYF
cdr3_nt: TGCGCCAGCAGCCTAAGGGGACTCACGTACGAGCAGTACTTC
v_call: TRBV5-1
d_call: NA
j_call: TRBJ2-7
clone_size: NA

cdr3_aa: CASSLVAGAPSNEQFF
cdr3_nt: TGTGCCAGCAGCTTAGTAGCGGGGGCCCCCAGCAATGAGCAGTTCTTC
v_call: TRBV11-2
d_call: TRBD2
j_call: TRBJ2-1
clone_size: NA

cdr3_aa: CASSVTGGYEKLFF
cdr3_nt: TGTGCCAGCAGCGTTACAGGGGGCTATGAAAAACTGTTTTTT
v_call: TRBV9
d_call: TRBD1
j_call: TRBJ1-4
clone_size: NA

cdr3_aa: CATSRGGETQYF
cdr3_nt: TGTGCCACCAGCAGAGGAGGCGAGACCCAGTACTTC
v_call: TRBV15
d_call: NA
j_call: TRBJ2-5
clone_size: NA

cdr3_aa: CASSFSGGGNEQFF
cdr3_nt: TGTGCCAGCAGCTTCTCGGGGGGTGGTAATGAGCAGTTCTTC
v_call: TRBV11-2
d_call: TRBD2
j_call: TRBJ2-1
clone_size: NA

cdr3_aa: CASTRGLNSGANVLTF
cdr3_nt: TGTGCCAGCACTAGGGGCCTGAACTCTGGGGCCAACGTCCTGACTTTC
v_call: TRBV27
d_call: NA
j_call: TRBJ2-6
clone_size: few

cdr3_aa: CASSPNFGTGVYEQYF
cdr3_nt: TGTGCCAGCAGCCCCAATTTCGGGACAGGGGTCTACGAGCAGTACTTC
v_call: TRBV7-2
d_call: TRBD1
j_call: TRBJ2-7
clone_size: NA

cdr3_aa: CASSQAEWDLAEQYF
cdr3_nt: TGTGCCAGCAGCCAGGCCGAATGGGATCTGGCCGAGCAGTACTTC
v_call: TRBV4-2
d_call: NA
j_call: TRBJ2-7
clone_size: NA

cdr3_aa: CASSETGEAYEQYF
cdr3_nt: TGTGCCAGCAGTGAGACAGGGGAAGCCTACGAGCAGTACTTC
v_call: TRBV25-1
d_call: TRBD1
j_call: TRBJ2-7
clone_size: NA

cdr3_aa: CASRVIGQGNYGYTF
cdr3_nt: TGTGCCAGCAGGGTTATCGGACAGGGGAACTATGGCTACACCTTC
v_call: TRBV5-6
d_call: TRBD1
j_call: TRBJ1-2
clone_size: once

cdr3_aa: CASSLRADYNEQFF
cdr3_nt: TGCGCCAGCAGCTTGAGGGCAGATTACAATGAGCAGTTCTTC
v_call: TRBV5-1
d_call: NA
j_call: TRBJ2-1
clone_size: NA

cdr3_aa: CASSEGAYSNQPQHF
cdr3_nt: TGTGCCAGCAGTGAAGGGGCTTATAGCAATCAGCCCCAGCATTTT
v_call: TRBV6-1
d_call: NA
j_call: TRBJ1-5
clone_size: NA

cdr3_aa: CASSRPGQKNEQYF
cdr3_nt: TGTGCCAGCAGCCGCCCGGGCCAAAAGAACGAGCAGTACTTC
v_call: TRBV6-5
d_call: NA
j_call: TRBJ2-7
clone_size: NA

cdr3_aa: CASSRTIGSAYEQYF
cdr3_nt: TGTGCCAGCAGTCGTACTATAGGATCGGCCTACGAGCAGTACTTC
v_call: TRBV27
d_call: NA
j_call: TRBJ2-7
clone_size: NA

cdr3_aa: CASSLWGNYGYTF
cdr3_nt: TGTGCCAGCAGTTTATGGGGGAACTATGGCTACACCTTC
v_call: TRBV27
d_call: NA
j_call: TRBJ1-2
clone_size: NA

cdr3_aa: CASRIFEKLFF
cdr3_nt: TGTGCCAGTAGGATTTTCGAAAAACTGTTTTTT
v_call: TRBV25-1
d_call: NA
j_call: TRBJ1-4
clone_size: NA

cdr3_aa: CASSAPSRPGVSSYNEQFF
cdr3_nt: TGTGCCAGCAGCGCCCCATCTCGGCCCGGGGTTAGCTCCTACAATGAGCAGTTCTTC
v_call: TRBV11-2
d_call: NA
j_call: TRBJ2-1
clone_size: NA

cdr3_aa: CASSDWTGLTNTEAFF
cdr3_nt: TGTGCCAGCAGCGATTGGACAGGGCTTACGAACACTGAAGCTTTCTTT
v_call: TRBV9
d_call: TRBD1
j_call: TRBJ1-1
clone_size: NA

cdr3_aa: CASSLFGSSYEQYF
cdr3_nt: TGTGCCAGCAGCTTGTTCGGGTCATCCTACGAGCAGTACTTC
v_call: TRBV5-5
d_call: NA
j_call: TRBJ2-7
clone_size: NA

cdr3_aa: CASSPLPQGVHGYTF
cdr3_nt: TGTGCCAGCTCACCCCTCCCACAGGGTGTCCATGGCTACACCTTC
v_call: TRBV18
d_call: NA
j_call: TRBJ1-2
clone_size: NA

cdr3_aa: CASSPRAVSYEQYF
cdr3_nt: TGTGCCAGCTCACCACGCGCGGTCTCCTACGAGCAGTACTTC
v_call: TRBV18
d_call: NA
j_call: TRBJ2-7
clone_size: NA

cdr3_aa: CASREGYNEQFF
cdr3_nt: TGTGCCAGCAGGGAGGGATACAATGAGCAGTTCTTC
v_call: TRBV28
d_call: NA
j_call: TRBJ2-1
clone_size: NA

cdr3_aa: CASRGGQGTLNEQFF
cdr3_nt: TGTGCCAGCAGGGGTGGGCAGGGAACCTTAAATGAGCAGTTCTTC
v_call: TRBV7-9
d_call: NA
j_call: TRBJ2-1
clone_size: NA

cdr3_aa: CASSLLGLANYGYTF
cdr3_nt: TGTGCCAGCAGCTTGTTGGGATTAGCTAACTATGGCTACACCTTC
v_call: TRBV5-4
d_call: NA
j_call: TRBJ1-2
clone_size: NA

cdr3_aa: CASSYVNRGNQPQHF
cdr3_nt: TGTGCCAGCAGTTACGTTAACAGGGGGAATCAGCCCCAGCATTTT
v_call: TRBV6-6
d_call: TRBD1
j_call: TRBJ1-5
clone_size: few

cdr3_aa: CASSLGGGLALYEKLFF
cdr3_nt: TGTGCCAGCAGCTTGGGAGGAGGGCTGGCGTTATATGAAAAACTGTTTTTT
v_call: TRBV5-5
d_call: NA
j_call: TRBJ1-4
clone_size: NA

cdr3_aa: CASSLVSAMKVYTF
cdr3_nt: TGTGCCAGCAGCTTGGTATCAGCCATGAAAGTCTACACCTTC
v_call: TRBV5-4
d_call: NA
j_call: TRBJ1-2
clone_size: once

cdr3_aa: CASSLLAGGTGELFF
cdr3_nt: TGTGCCAGCAGCTTACTAGCGGGGGGCACCGGGGAGCTGTTTTTT
v_call: TRBV7-2
d_call: TRBD2
j_call: TRBJ2-2
clone_size: NA

cdr3_aa: CASSINRGSTEAFF
cdr3_nt: TGTGCCAGCAGCATAAACAGGGGGAGCACTGAAGCTTTCTTT
v_call: TRBV6-5
d_call: TRBD1
j_call: TRBJ1-1
clone_size: NA

cdr3_aa: CASSSYSGRGTNYGYTF
cdr3_nt: TGCGCCAGCAGCTCCTACTCAGGACGGGGCACTAACTATGGCTACACCTTC
v_call: TRBV5-1
d_call: NA
j_call: TRBJ1-2
clone_size: NA

cdr3_aa: CASSQDILGVASGNTIYF
cdr3_nt: TGTGCCAGCAGCCAAGATATACTCGGGGTAGCCTCTGGAAACACCATATATTTT
v_call: TRBV7-2
d_call: NA
j_call: TRBJ1-3
clone_size: NA

cdr3_aa: CASSQDVLAGGYRETQYF
cdr3_nt: TGCGCCAGCAGCCAAGATGTGCTAGCGGGAGGCTATAGGGAGACCCAGTACTTC
v_call: TRBV4-3
d_call: TRBD2
j_call: TRBJ2-5
clone_size: once

cdr3_aa: CASSGQGSSNQPQHF
cdr3_nt: TGTGCCAGCTCAGGACAGGGAAGTAGCAATCAGCCCCAGCATTTT
v_call: TRBV18
d_call: TRBD1
j_call: TRBJ1-5
clone_size: NA

cdr3_aa: CAISEPGSNEKLFF
cdr3_nt: TGTGCCATCAGTGAGCCGGGCTCTAATGAAAAACTGTTTTTT
v_call: TRBV10-3
d_call: NA
j_call: TRBJ1-4
clone_size: NA

cdr3_aa: CASSLASISYEQYF
cdr3_nt: TGTGCCAGCAGCTTGGCCAGCATCTCCTACGAGCAGTACTTC
v_call: TRBV5-6
d_call: NA
j_call: TRBJ2-7
clone_size: NA

cdr3_aa: CASSYGGIGTEAFF
cdr3_nt: TGTGCCAGCAGTTATGGGGGTATCGGCACTGAAGCTTTCTTT
v_call: TRBV6-5
d_call: NA
j_call: TRBJ1-1
clone_size: NA

cdr3_aa: CATRGLAGNSGANVLTF
cdr3_nt: TGTGCAACCAGGGGGCTAGCGGGCAACTCTGGGGCCAACGTCCTGACTTTC
v_call: TRBV19
d_call: NA
j_call: TRBJ2-6
clone_size: NA